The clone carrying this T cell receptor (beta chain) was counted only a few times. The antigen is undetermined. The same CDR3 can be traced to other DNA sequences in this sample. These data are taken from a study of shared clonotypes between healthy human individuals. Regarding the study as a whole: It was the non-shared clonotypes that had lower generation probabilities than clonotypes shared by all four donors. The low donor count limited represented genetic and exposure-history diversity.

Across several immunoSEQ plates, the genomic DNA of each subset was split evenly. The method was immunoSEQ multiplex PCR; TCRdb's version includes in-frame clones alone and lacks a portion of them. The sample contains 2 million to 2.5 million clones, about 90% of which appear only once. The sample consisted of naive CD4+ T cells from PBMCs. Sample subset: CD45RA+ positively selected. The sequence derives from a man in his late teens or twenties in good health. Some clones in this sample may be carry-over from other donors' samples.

The CDR3 DNA sequence: TGTGCCAGCAGCGTACAGGAGAACACTGAAGCTTTCTTT. This gives the protein CASSVQENTEAFF. This sequence joins TRBV7-3 and TRBJ1-1, with D tentatively TRBD1 (5 bases). V gave up 5 bases and J gave up 1 base, with 8 bases separating them. The CDR3 has 13 residues. CDR1 SGHTA and CDR2 FQGTGA come from the germline V gene.